The clone carrying this T cell receptor (beta chain) has more than one count but fewer than ten. Its target is unknown. The data were taken from a study of T cells after yellow fever vaccination. Points from the study as a whole: Peaking on day 5 versus 15, the secondary response was faster but weaker. Subsequent to the booster, the majority of primary-vaccination clones reappeared (96% CD4, approximately 90% CD8). Few clonotypes appeared in both CD4 and CD8 compartments.

With V trimmed by 6 bases and J by 4 bases, 6 bases remained unmatched. The CDR3 spans 14 residues. A process of 5'RACE template switching, which added a universal primer site and UMIs, was used to make TCR cDNA. MiXCR, run by TCRdb on the 5' RACE reads, gives a single entry per CDR3 protein. The sample yields approximately 300,000 distinct CDR3 sequences, 6.8% seen once. The clonotype was recovered from a young man who received the YFV17D yellow fever vaccine. This specimen was PBMCs, taken around 45 days after the first yellow fever vaccination. This rearrangement joins TRBV12-3 or TRBV12-4 to TRBJ2-5, with 9 bases that match TRBD2. CDR3 bases: TGTGCCAGCAGCGGTCTAGCGGGGTCAGAGACCCAGTACTTC. This gives the protein CASSGLAGSETQYF.